The 29 T cell receptor beta chains below all came from one sample that was sequenced in a study of breast tumors, draining lymph nodes, adjacent tissues. The lymph nodes were axillary draining lymph nodes from breast cancer patients. Each CDR3 protein gets one entry after TCRdb re-called the multiplex PCR reads with MiXCR. The data contain approximately 170,000 distinct CDR3 sequences, about 33% of them singletons. Input material: axillary lymph node tissue. The origin of the receptors is a female donor with breast cancer. Some clones in this sample may be carry-over from other donors' samples.

This clonotype has a count of ten or more. This chain uses TRBV5-1 with TRBJ1-6; D possibly corresponds to TRBD1 (5 bases). The CDR3 length is 16 residues. Germline V CDR1 and CDR2: SGHRS, YFSETQ. Trimming left V 3 bases short and J 6 bases short, with 16 bases between. The CDR3 nucleotides read TGCGCCAGCAGCTCCGAGGGCGGGGGAGGTAATTCACCCCTCCACTTT. Its protein product is CASSSEGGGGNSPLHF.

This clonotype was picked up many times. The V call is TRBV6-6, the J call TRBJ2-7, with 9 bases that match TRBD1. The CDR3 is 14 amino acids. Germline lookup yields CDR1 MNHNY and CDR2 SVGAGI (reference sequence). The V segment lost 2 bases and the J segment 6 bases; nucleotides outside the gene matches: 5. The CDR3 DNA reads as TGTGCCAGCAGTTACGGGACAGGGCCGGGCGAGCAGTACTTC. Translation: CASSYGTGPGEQYF.

This clonotype was seen only a few times. The gene calls are TRBV5-4 and TRBJ2-7; the match to TRBD2 covers 15 bases. Germline V gene sequence: CDR1 SGHNT, CDR2 YYREEE (reference sequence). V lost 0 bases to trimming and J lost 3 bases; unmatched junction nucleotides: 1. The CDR3 length is 16 residues. DNA of the CDR3: TGTGCCAGCAGCTTGGGGGGACTAGCGGGAGGCTACGAGCAGTACTTC. The encoded protein is CASSLGGLAGGYEQYF.

At least ten counts were recorded for this clonotype. This sequence joins TRBV7-6 and TRBJ1-4, with TRBD1 identical over 7 bases. V was pared by 2 bases and J by 3 bases, with 3 bases of the junction left unmatched. CDR3 length equals 15 residues. CDR1 and CDR2 (germline): SGHVS, FNYEAQ. The CDR3 spells CASSLLDRANEKLFF. CDR3 DNA sequence: TGTGCCAGCAGCTTACTCGACAGGGCTAATGAAAAACTGTTTTTT. Variable domain in full (rest from reference TRBV7-6 and TRBJ1-4): GAGVSQSPRYKVTKRGQDVALRCDPISGHVSLYWYRQALGQGPEFLTYFNYEAQQDKSGLPNDRFSAERPEGSISTLTIQRTEQRDSAMYRCASSLLDRANEKLFFGSGTQLSVL.

This clonotype was counted ten times or more. The chain carries TRBV7-8 and TRBJ2-3; the D gene is possibly TRBD1 (6 bases). Deletions cut 5 bases from V and 3 bases from J, with 12 bases between. CDR1 and CDR2 from the germline V gene are SGHVS and FQNEAQ. This CDR3 has 14 amino acids. CDR3 sequence: CASSQQGRTDTQYF. CDR3 nucleotide sequence: TGTGCCAGCAGCCAGCAGGGGCGGACAGATACGCAGTATTTT.

This clonotype was picked up many times. The chain has TRBV5-6 and TRBJ1-6; no clear D gene. The V end lost 1 base, the J end lost 10 bases, and 18 bases lay between the germline ends. This CDR3 has 16 amino acids. Germline CDR1 and CDR2: SGHDT and YYEEEE. Here the CDR3 DNA reads TGTGCCAGCAGCTTGTTCGGGCTAAGTCATTGGTCACCCCTCCACTTT. Protein: CASSLFGLSHWSPLHF.

This clonotype came up many times. V usage is TRBV5-6 and J usage is TRBJ1-2; 8 nucleotides align to TRBD1. Germline CDR1 SGHDT, CDR2 YYEEEE. The junction had 7 bases not matched to a gene; V was cut back by 5 bases and J by 4 bases. The CDR3 is 14 amino acids. Written as DNA, the CDR3 is TGTGCCAGCAGGCCCGGGACAGGTGTCTATGGCTACACCTTC. Translating it yields CASRPGTGVYGYTF.

This clonotype was counted at least ten times. The chain employs TRBV18 and TRBJ2-7; 8 bases line up with TRBD1. The CDR3 has 14 residues. The V segment lost 6 bases and the J segment 4 bases; nucleotides outside the gene matches: 8. Germline V gene data show CDR1 as KGHSH and CDR2 as LQKENI. CDR3 region: CASSLSGGRYEQYF. CDR3 bases: TGTGCCAGCTCTCTCTCAGGGGGCAGGTACGAGCAGTACTTC. Variable domain in full (rest from reference TRBV18 and TRBJ2-7): NAGVMQNPRHLVRRRGQEARLRCSPMKGHSHVYWYRQLPEEGLKFMVYLQKENIIDESGMPKERFSAEFPKEGPSILRIQQVVRGDSAAYFCASSLSGGRYEQYFGPGTRLTVT.

A word on this clonotype: This clone may be a read error of a much larger clone one base away. V usage is TRBV20-1 and J usage is TRBJ2-7; the D is unclear. The CDR3 covers 13 residues. The germline V gene encodes CDR1 DFQATT and CDR2 SNEGSKA (reference sequence). This CDR3 is CSARGDFPYAQYF. For the CDR3, the DNA is TGCAGTGCTAGAGGGGATTTCCCCTACGCGCAGTACTTC.

This clonotype has at least ten counts. V is TRBV24-1 and J is TRBJ2-5; D ambiguous. Trimming cost V 4 bases and J 5 bases, with 4 bases left between them. The CDR3 length is 11 residues. CDR1 and CDR2 (germline): KGHDR, SFDVKD. The chain's CDR3 is CATSDGETQYF. The DNA for the CDR3 is TGTGCCACCAGTGACGGCGAGACCCAGTACTTC.

This clonotype has at least ten counts. The rearrangement uses TRBV7-6 and TRBJ2-5; the D gene is possibly TRBD1 (5 bases). Trimming shortened V by 0 bases and J by 5 bases, and 10 bases separated the two germline ends. This CDR3 is 14 amino acids long. Germline-derived CDR1 and CDR2 are SGHVS and FNYEAQ. DNA of the CDR3: TGTGCCAGCAGCTTAGCGAGTAAGGGGGAGACCCAGTACTTC. Protein product: CASSLASKGETQYF.

This clonotype was seen at least ten times. An end of the junction differs from the germline gene, which may be a read error. The chain recombines TRBV20-1 with TRBJ2-6; possibly TRBD1 or TRBD2 for D (5 bases each). CDR3 length: 13 amino acids. Germline V gene data show CDR1 as DFQATT and CDR2 as SNEGSKA (reference sequence). This CDR3 is CSARDTGANALTF. The CDR3 DNA reads as TGCAGTGCTAGAGACACCGGGGCCAACGCCCTGACTTTC.

As concerns this clonotype: Possible read error: a much larger clone is one base away. This chain links TRBV5-8 with TRBJ1-6, with a weak D call TRBD1 (5 bases). From germline, CDR1 is SGHTS and CDR2 YDEGEE. The CDR3 runs 16 residues. Trimming took off 4 bases at V and 0 bases at J, with 11 bases between the two ends. CDR3 protein: CASSDSFTSYNSPLHF. CDR3 nucleotides: TGTGCCAGCAGCGACAGTTTCACCTCCTATAATTCACCCCTCCACTTT. The full variable domain, with the rest looked up from reference TRBV5-8 and TRBJ1-6, is EAGVTQSPTHLIKTRGQQATLRCSPISGHTSVYWYQQALGLGLQFLLWYDEGEERNRGNFPPRFSGRQFPNYSSELNVNALELEDSALYLCASSDSFTSYNSPLHFGNGTRLTVT.

This clonotype was picked up many times. The gene calls are TRBV7-2 and TRBJ2-7, with TRBD1 matching 8 bases. The CDR3 runs to 16 residues. Germline V gene lookup returns CDR1 SGHTA and CDR2 FQGNSA. J lost 4 bases, V lost 0 bases, and 8 bases had no gene match. CDR3 nucleotides: TGTGCCAGCAGCTTAGCGCGGACAGGGATTGGATACGAGCAGTACTTC. Amino acid sequence: CASSLARTGIGYEQYF.

The J gene is TRBJ1-1, the V gene TRBV19; tentative D call: TRBD1 (6 bases). Looked up from germline, CDR1 is LNHDA and CDR2 is SQIVND (reference sequence). Trimming left V 4 bases short and J 6 bases short, with 21 bases between. This CDR3 comprises 16 residues. The CDR3 DNA is TGTGCCAGTAGTACTATCCTCGGGGGGCGCGGGGCTGAAGCTTTCTTT. Translated, it gives CASSTILGGRGAEAFF.

The table lists this clonotype with a few counts. This may arise from a read error, as a much more abundant clone is one base away. The CDR3 is CASSPGQGISGNTIYF. The CDR3 nucleotides are TGTGCCAGCAGTCCCGGACAGGGCATCTCTGGAAACACCATATATTTT. This rearrangement joins TRBV6-6 to TRBJ1-3; TRBD1 aligns across 8 bases. Germline CDR1 MNHNY, CDR2 SVGAGI (reference sequence). After removal of 5 bases from V and 0 bases from J, the junction contained 6 bases not matched to a gene. CDR3 length: 16 amino acids.

At least ten counts were recorded for this clonotype. The genes are TRBV4-2 and TRBJ2-2; perhaps TRBD2 as D (5 bases). The CDR3 loop spans 16 amino acids. V was cut by 7 bases and J by 3 bases, with 18 bases left in between. Germline loops: CDR1 LGHNA, CDR2 YNFKEQ. The CDR3 region is CASNYEGSVYTGELFF. The DNA for the CDR3 is TGTGCCAGCAATTACGAGGGTAGCGTTTACACCGGGGAGCTGTTTTTT.

This clonotype was detected ten times or more. The rearrangement links TRBV19 to TRBJ2-7; 10 bases are a match to TRBD2. V lost 3 bases, J lost 2 bases, and 4 bases stayed unmatched. CDR1 is LNHDA, CDR2 SQIVND, per germline (reference sequence). CDR3 length: 15 amino acids. CDR3 residues: CASSIELAGAYEQYF. The CDR3 bases are TGTGCCAGTAGTATTGAGCTAGCGGGGGCCTACGAGCAGTACTTC.

This clonotype was observed many times. The chain carries TRBV6-5 and TRBJ2-7, with 11 bases lining up with TRBD2. This CDR3 is 13 amino acids long. J gave up 4 bases and V 8 bases, and 4 bases lay outside the gene matches. The germline V gene has CDR1 MNHEY and CDR2 SVGAGI. CDR3 sequence (DNA): TGTGCCAGCCAACGACTAGCGGGGTACGAGCAGTACTTC. Translating it yields CASQRLAGYEQYF.

This clonotype was picked up many times. The chain uses TRBV4-1 and TRBJ2-2; D might be TRBD1 (6 bases). This CDR3 region has 15 residues. V was trimmed by 3 bases and J by 3 bases, leaving 11 bases between them. The germline V gene encodes CDR1 MGHRA and CDR2 YSYEKL. CDR3 DNA: TGCGCCAGCAGCCAGCGGACAGCGGACACCGGGGAGCTGTTTTTT. The encoded protein is CASSQRTADTGELFF.

This clonotype has a count of ten or more. This chain links TRBV14 with TRBJ2-1; the D is unclear. With 4 bases removed from V and 9 bases from J, the gap between germline ends came to 13 bases. Germline CDR1 reads SGHDN; CDR2 reads FVKESK. This CDR3 spans 13 amino acids. Here the CDR3 DNA reads TGTGCCAGCAGCCGCCACGGAGACACTGAGCAGTTCTTC. Amino acid sequence: CASSRHGDTEQFF.

This clonotype was counted ten times or more. The rearrangement links TRBV12-3 or TRBV12-4 to TRBJ2-2, with 11 bases identical to TRBD1. CDR3 length equals 15 residues. V trimming: 2 bases; J trimming: 5 bases; junction bases outside the gene matches: 1. DNA for the CDR3: TGTGCCAGCAGTTTATGGGACAGGGGGACCGGGGAGCTGTTTTTT. It encodes CASSLWDRGTGELFF.

The chain recombines TRBV19 with TRBJ1-6; the D gene is possibly TRBD1 (6 bases). The CDR3 is 17 residues long. The germline V and J ends were trimmed by 4 bases and 3 bases, with 16 bases remaining between them. Germline V gives CDR1 LNHDA, CDR2 SQIVND (reference sequence). Here the CDR3 reads CASSRVGGSDYNSPLHF. CDR3 DNA sequence: TGTGCCAGTAGTAGGGTGGGGGGCAGCGACTATAATTCACCCCTCCACTTT.

CDR3 sequence (DNA): TGTGCCAGAGGCAGGACTAATGAAAAACTGTTTTTT. It encodes CARGRTNEKLFF. The chain joins TRBV6-7 to TRBJ1-4; D unclear. TRBV6-7 is given ORF status, its function remaining uncertain. This CDR3 has 12 amino acids. The ends were cut back, 9 bases at V and 2 bases at J, with 7 bases in the middle.

The chain is built from TRBV7-6 and TRBJ1-4; 10 bases align to TRBD1. V lost 6 bases and J lost 5; bases outside the gene matches: 6. CDR1 SGHVS and CDR2 FNYEAQ come from the germline V gene. The length of the CDR3 is 15 residues. The CDR3 coding sequence is TGTGCCAGCAGTCCCGGGACAGGGGACAATGAAAAACTGTTTTTT. Translated: CASSPGTGDNEKLFF.

This clonotype was detected many times. CDR3 sequence reads: CATSDLGQTFGEDTQYF. CDR3 bases: TGTGCCACCAGTGATTTAGGGCAGACCTTCGGGGAAGATACGCAGTATTTT. The chain uses TRBV24-1 and TRBJ2-3, with D perhaps TRBD2 (5 bases). Germline CDR1 reads KGHDR; CDR2 reads SFDVKD. Deletions cut 1 base from V and 5 bases from J, with 18 bases between. The CDR3 totals 17 residues.

This clonotype was seen a handful of times. DNA of the CDR3: TGCGCCAGCAGCTTGGGGAGGTCGGGAAATCCGAGCACTGAAGCTTTCTTT. It translates to CASSLGRSGNPSTEAFF. The J gene is TRBJ1-1, the V gene TRBV5-1; D unclear. The V end was cut by 0 bases, the J end by 4 bases, with 19 bases between. CDR1 SGHRS and CDR2 YFSETQ come from the germline V gene. This CDR3 contains 17 residues.

The sample holds many counts of this clonotype. The chain recombines TRBV9 with TRBJ2-5, with 8 bases matching TRBD2. This CDR3 contains 16 residues. Germline V gene data show CDR1 as SGDLS and CDR2 as YYNGEE. V was clipped by 3 bases and J by 1 base; unmatched bases: 8. Written as DNA, the CDR3 is TGTGCCAGCAGCGCAGGGCCACTAGCGGCCCAAGAGACCCAGTACTTC. Translating gives CASSAGPLAAQETQYF.

Concerning this clonotype itself: A much larger clone is a single base away; this may be a read error. This CDR3 reads CASSTIRDSSMGGLFF. The CDR3 DNA is TGTGCCAGCAGCACGATCCGGGACTCGAGCATGGGGGGGCTGTTTTTT. This sequence joins TRBV5-6 and TRBJ2-2; possibly TRBD2 for D (6 bases). CDR3 length: 16 amino acids. From germline, CDR1 is SGHDT and CDR2 YYEEEE.